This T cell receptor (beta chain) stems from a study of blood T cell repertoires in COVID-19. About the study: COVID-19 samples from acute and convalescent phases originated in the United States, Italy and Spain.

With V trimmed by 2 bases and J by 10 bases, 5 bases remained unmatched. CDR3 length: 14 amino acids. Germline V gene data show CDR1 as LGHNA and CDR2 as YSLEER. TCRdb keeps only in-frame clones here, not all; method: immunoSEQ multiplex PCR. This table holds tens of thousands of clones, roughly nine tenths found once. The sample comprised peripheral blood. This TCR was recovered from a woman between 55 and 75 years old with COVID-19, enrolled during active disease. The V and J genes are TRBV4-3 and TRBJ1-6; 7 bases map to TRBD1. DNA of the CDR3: TGCGCCAGCAGCCAAAACAGGGGAAGCTCACCCCTCCACTTT. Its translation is CASSQNRGSSPLHF.